The rows below give T cell receptor beta chains drawn from one sample of a study of blood T cell repertoires in COVID-19. Data came from immunoSEQ multiplex PCR; TCRdb stores just in-frame clones and leaves some out. Altogether roughly 25,000 clones are present, approximately 72% being singletons, with the ten largest covering about 6%. Input material: peripheral blood. The origin of the receptors is a man between 50 and 59 years old with COVID-19, enrolled during active disease. Both conserved end residues are part of each CDR3. D genes are given only for firm matches. Clone sizes are given selectively: once, few, many, or a class where the clone is expanded.

d_gene | j_gene | abundance | v_gene | CDR3aa | CDR3nt
NA | TRBJ1-2 | few | TRBV27 | CASSLSGGRGYTF | TGTGCCAGCAGTTTATCGGGGGGTCGCGGCTACACCTTC
NA | TRBJ1-1 | NA | TRBV11-3 | CASSFLWGGTEAFF | TGTGCCAGCAGCTTCCTTTGGGGAGGCACTGAAGCTTTCTTT
NA | TRBJ1-2 | NA | TRBV2 | CASSGSSQRYGYTF | TGTGCCAGCAGCGGGTCGTCCCAACGCTATGGCTACACCTTC
NA | TRBJ2-7 | NA | TRBV29-1 | CSAREYEQYF | TGCAGCGCCCGGGAGTACGAGCAGTACTTC
NA | TRBJ1-2 | large | TRBV29-1 | CSVEDNNGYTF | TGCAGCGTTGAAGATAACAATGGCTACACCTTC
NA | TRBJ1-3 | once | TRBV5-1 | CASSLEHSGAGNTIYF | TGCGCCAGCAGCTTGGAGCACTCAGGGGCCGGAAACACCATATATTTT
TRBD2 | TRBJ2-3 | NA | TRBV11-3 | CASSLGAGSTDTQYF | TGTGCCAGCAGCTTAGGAGCGGGGAGCACAGATACGCAGTATTTT
TRBD2 | TRBJ2-1 | NA | TRBV15 | CATSRVPSGGDEQFF | TGTGCCACCAGCAGAGTCCCTAGCGGGGGAGATGAGCAGTTCTTC
TRBD2 | TRBJ2-3 | NA | TRBV4-1 | CASSLRTSGLTDTQYF | TGCGCCAGCAGCCTCAGGACTAGCGGACTCACAGATACGCAGTATTTT
TRBD1 | TRBJ2-1 | once | TRBV2 | CASSTSGTENNEQFF | TGTGCCAGCAGCACATCCGGGACAGAGAACAATGAGCAGTTCTTC